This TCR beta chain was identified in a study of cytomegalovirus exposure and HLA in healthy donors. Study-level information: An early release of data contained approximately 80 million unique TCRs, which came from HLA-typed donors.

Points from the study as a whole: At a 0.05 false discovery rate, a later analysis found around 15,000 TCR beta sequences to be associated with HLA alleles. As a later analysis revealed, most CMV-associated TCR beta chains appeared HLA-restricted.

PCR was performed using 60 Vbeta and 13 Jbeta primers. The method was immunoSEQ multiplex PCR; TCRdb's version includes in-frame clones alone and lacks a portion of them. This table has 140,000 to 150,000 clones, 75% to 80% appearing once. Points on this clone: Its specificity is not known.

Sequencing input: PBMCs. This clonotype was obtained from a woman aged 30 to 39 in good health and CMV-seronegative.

CDR3 coding DNA: TGTGCCAGCGGGGCAGGGTCTTATCAGCCCCAGCATTTT. It specifies CASGAGSYQPQHF. The V call is TRBV6-5, the J call TRBJ1-5; perhaps TRBD1 as D (5 bases). V lost 8 bases, J lost 5 bases, and 13 bases lay in between. Germline V gene data show CDR1 as MNHEY and CDR2 as SVGAGI. There are 13 residues in the CDR3.